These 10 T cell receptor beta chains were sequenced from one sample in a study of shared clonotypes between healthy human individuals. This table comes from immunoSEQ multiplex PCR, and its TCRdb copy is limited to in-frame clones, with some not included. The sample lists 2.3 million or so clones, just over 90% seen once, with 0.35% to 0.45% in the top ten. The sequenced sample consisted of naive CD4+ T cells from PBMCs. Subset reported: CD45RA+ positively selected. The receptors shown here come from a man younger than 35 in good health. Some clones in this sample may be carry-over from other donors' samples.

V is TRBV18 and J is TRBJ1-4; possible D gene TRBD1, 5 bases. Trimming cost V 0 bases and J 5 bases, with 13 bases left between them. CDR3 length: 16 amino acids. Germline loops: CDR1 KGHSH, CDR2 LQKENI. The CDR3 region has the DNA TGTGCCAGCTCACCACCGGAGGGACCTACGAATGAAAAACTGTTTTTT. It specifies CASSPPEGPTNEKLFF.

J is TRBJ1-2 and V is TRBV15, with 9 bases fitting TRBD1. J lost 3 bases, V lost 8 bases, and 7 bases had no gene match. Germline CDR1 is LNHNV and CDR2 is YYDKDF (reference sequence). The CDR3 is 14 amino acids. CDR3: CATARRQGDYGYTF. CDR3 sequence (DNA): TGTGCCACCGCGCGGAGACAGGGGGACTATGGCTACACCTTC.

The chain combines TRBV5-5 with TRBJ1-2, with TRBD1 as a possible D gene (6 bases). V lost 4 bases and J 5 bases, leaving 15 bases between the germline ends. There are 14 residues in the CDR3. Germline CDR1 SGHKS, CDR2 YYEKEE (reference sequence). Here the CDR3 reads CASSRPGTRYGYTF. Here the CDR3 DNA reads TGTGCCAGCAGCCGTCCCGGGACACGTTATGGCTACACCTTC.

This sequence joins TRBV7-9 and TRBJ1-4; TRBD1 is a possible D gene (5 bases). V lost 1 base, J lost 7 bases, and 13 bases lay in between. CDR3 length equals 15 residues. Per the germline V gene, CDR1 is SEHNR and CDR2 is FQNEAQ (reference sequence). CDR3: CASSLGGTRAEKLFF. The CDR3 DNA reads TGTGCCAGCAGCTTAGGGGGGACCAGGGCTGAAAAACTGTTTTTT. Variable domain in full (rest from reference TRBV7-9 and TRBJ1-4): DTGVSQNPRHKITKRGQNVTFRCDPISEHNRLYWYRQTLGQGPEFLTYFQNEAQLEKSRLLSDRFSAERPKGSFSTLEIQRTEQGDSAMYLCASSLGGTRAEKLFFGSGTQLSVL.

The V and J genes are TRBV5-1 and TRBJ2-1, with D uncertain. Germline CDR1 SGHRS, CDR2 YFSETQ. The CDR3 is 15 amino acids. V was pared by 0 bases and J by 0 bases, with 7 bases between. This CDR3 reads CASSLDGPSYNEQFF. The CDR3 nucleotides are TGCGCCAGCAGCTTGGATGGGCCCTCCTACAATGAGCAGTTCTTC.

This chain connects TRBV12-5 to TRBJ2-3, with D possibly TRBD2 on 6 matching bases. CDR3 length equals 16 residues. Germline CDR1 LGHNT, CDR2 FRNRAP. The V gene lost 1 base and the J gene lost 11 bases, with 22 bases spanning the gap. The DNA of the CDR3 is TGTGCTAGTGGTTTGGCCCCCGGACTTGGGGGGATGATGCAGTATTTT. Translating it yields CASGLAPGLGGMMQYF.

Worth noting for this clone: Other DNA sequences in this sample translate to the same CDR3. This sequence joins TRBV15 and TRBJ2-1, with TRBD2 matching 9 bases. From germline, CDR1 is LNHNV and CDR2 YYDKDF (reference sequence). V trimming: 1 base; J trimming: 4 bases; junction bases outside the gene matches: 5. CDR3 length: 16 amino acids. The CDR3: CATSRGLAGRYNEQFF. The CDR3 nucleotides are TGTGCCACCAGCAGAGGTCTAGCGGGGAGATACAATGAGCAGTTCTTC.

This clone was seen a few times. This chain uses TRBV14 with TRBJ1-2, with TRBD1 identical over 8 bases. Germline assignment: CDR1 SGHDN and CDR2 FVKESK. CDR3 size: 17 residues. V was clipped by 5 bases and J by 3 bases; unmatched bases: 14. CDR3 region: CASSYDGAGGFDYGYTF. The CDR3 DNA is TGTGCCAGCAGCTATGACGGGGCAGGGGGCTTCGACTATGGCTACACCTTC.

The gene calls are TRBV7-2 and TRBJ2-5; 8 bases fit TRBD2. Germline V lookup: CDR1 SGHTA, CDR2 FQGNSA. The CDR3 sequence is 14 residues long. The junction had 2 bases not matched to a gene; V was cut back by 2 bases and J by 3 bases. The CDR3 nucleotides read TGTGCCAGCAGCTTACGAGCGGGAGAAGAGACCCAGTACTTC. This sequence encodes CASSLRAGEETQYF.

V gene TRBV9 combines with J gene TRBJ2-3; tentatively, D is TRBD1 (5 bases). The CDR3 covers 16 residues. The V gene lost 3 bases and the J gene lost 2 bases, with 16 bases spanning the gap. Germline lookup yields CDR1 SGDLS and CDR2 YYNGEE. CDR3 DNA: TGTGCCAGCAGCGATGCCGTGTGGGGCTACACAGATACGCAGTATTTT. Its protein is CASSDAVWGYTDTQYF.